The TCR beta chain under discussion was sequenced for a study of identical twins. General study results and limits: The models systematically underestimated how much out-of-frame TCR alpha was shared in monozygotic twins.

Through template switching, a universal primer site was introduced, and the cDNA contained unique molecular identifiers. TCRdb processed the 5' RACE reads anew with MiXCR; each CDR3 protein has one entry. The data show hundreds of thousands of distinct CDR3 sequences, around 8% seen once. Trimming stripped 5 bases from V and 0 bases from J, with 11 bases between. CDR3 length equals 15 residues. Per germline, CDR1 SGHTA and CDR2 FQGNSA. This clonotype was counted at least ten times. As yet, its antigen is unknown. Each donor was a healthy Caucasian. This same sample was also taken into another study, of yellow fever vaccine responses in identical twins. As that report states: Each twin's T cell response to the vaccine was reported to look partly convergent and partly personalized.

This chain joins TRBV7-2 and TRBJ2-1; a weak D match, TRBD2 (5 bases). Sequenced: memory (CD45RO+) T cells sorted from blood. This TCR was sampled from a woman between 18 and 29 years old in good health. The CDR3 spells CASSSERSSYNEQFF. CDR3 sequence (DNA): TGTGCCAGCAGCAGTGAGCGGAGCTCCTACAATGAGCAGTTCTTC.